This T cell receptor beta chain was retrieved from a study of shared clonotypes between healthy human individuals. Regarding the study as a whole: Estimated clonotype richness was generally higher in naive than memory subsets. Clonotypes shared by all four donors outscored non-shared clonotypes in generation probability.

Repertoires were generated with immunoSEQ multiplex PCR, while TCRdb's copy carries only in-frame clones and drops some. In the table there are 2.3 million or so clones, 90% to 95% of which are singletons. This CDR3 has 14 residues. CDR1 MNHNY and CDR2 SVGAGI come from the germline V gene (reference sequence). V was trimmed by 2 bases and J by 3 bases, leaving 8 bases between them. Concerning this clone itself: Its matching antigen is unknown.

The sequence derives from a man aged 18 to 29 in good health. Some clones in this sample may be carry-over from other donors' samples. Sequenced sample: naive CD4+ T cells from PBMCs. Subset: CD45RA+ positively selected. The gene calls are TRBV6-6 and TRBJ1-5; D call uncertain. The CDR3 sequence is CASSYAAVNQPQHF. The DNA for the CDR3 is TGTGCCAGCAGTTACGCGGCAGTCAATCAGCCCCAGCATTTT.